This TCR beta chain was profiled in a study of human T cells and chemical hapten exposure. Study summary: Per-sample TCR yield variation was attributed mainly to small pooled library volume differences. The study, taken as a whole, reports: TCRs above 1 in 1000 frequency stayed constant with DPC sensitization.

Documented time point: patch test 3, about 24 weeks after DPC sensitization. Treatment denoted: therapeutic diphenylcyclopropenone sensitization with weekly scalp DPC. A note on this clonotype: What it binds is unknown.

Single cDNA molecules in the library carried unique molecular identifiers attached during preparation. TCRdb recomputed calls from the RACE reads with MiXCR, one row per CDR3 protein. Of tens of thousands of distinct CDR3 sequences listed, approximately 11% are singletons. Germline V CDR1 and CDR2: SQVTM, ANQGSEA. Trimming shortened V by 6 bases and J by 0 bases, and 7 bases separated the two germline ends. The CDR3 extends over 12 amino acids. The input for sequencing was whole blood, taken in connection with sensitization to the hapten diphenylcyclopropenone (DPC). This TCR came from a woman between 25 and 40 years old with alopecia areata. Some clones in this sample may be carry-over from other donors' samples. The J gene is TRBJ2-3, the V gene TRBV29-1, with D possibly being TRBD1 (5 bases). CDR3 nucleotide sequence: TGCAGCGTGGGGCCTAGCACAGATACGCAGTATTTT. Protein: CSVGPSTDTQYF.